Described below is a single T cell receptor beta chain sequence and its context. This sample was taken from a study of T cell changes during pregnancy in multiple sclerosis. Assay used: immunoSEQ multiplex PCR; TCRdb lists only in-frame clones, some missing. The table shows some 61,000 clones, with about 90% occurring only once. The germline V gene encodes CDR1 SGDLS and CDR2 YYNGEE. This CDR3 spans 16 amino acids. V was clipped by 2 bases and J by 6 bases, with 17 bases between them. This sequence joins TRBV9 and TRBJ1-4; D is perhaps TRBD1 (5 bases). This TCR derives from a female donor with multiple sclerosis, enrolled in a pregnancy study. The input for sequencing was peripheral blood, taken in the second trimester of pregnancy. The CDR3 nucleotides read TGTGCCAGCAGCGTTGGAGGGGTTTGGGGGTATGAAAAACTGTTTTTT. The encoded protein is CASSVGGVWGYEKLFF.